This T cell receptor (beta chain) originates from a study of identical twins. TCRdb ran MiXCR on the 5' RACE reads and lists one entry per CDR3 protein. The data show 1,800,000 or so distinct CDR3 sequences, about 32% seen once. This clonotype was detected many times. The CDR3 consists of 11 residues. The V gene lost 4 bases and the J gene lost 6 bases, with 7 bases spanning the gap. In germline, CDR1 is WSHSY, CDR2 SAAADI. Sequencing was done on a sample of cord blood. The sequence was collected from a newborn girl in good health. The rearrangement links TRBV10-2 to TRBJ2-7; D ambiguous. CDR3: CASSVSGEQYF. In DNA form, the CDR3 reads TGCGCCAGCAGTGTTTCTGGCGAGCAGTACTTC.